Each of the 2 T cell receptor beta chains below was sequenced from the same sample in a study of spatial heterogeneity in lung cancer. TCRdb reprocessed the 5' RACE reads with MiXCR, giving one entry per CDR3 protein. Altogether about 6,000 distinct CDR3 sequences are present, 12% to 15% being singletons, with the ten largest covering 11%. These TCRs are of unknown antigen specificity. Time point here: sample taken at primary tumor resection. Study-wide results and limits: Mutation counts in tumors were tracked by counts of expanded intratumoral alpha and beta TCRs.

The sequenced sample was lung tumor tissue, obtained at surgery. The receptors were gathered from a male donor with early-stage non-small cell lung cancer.

This clonotype is termed medium-sized. This beta chain is an off-target read within a library intended for alpha chains, so its frequency means little. The chain has TRBV20-1 and TRBJ2-1; 7 bases map to TRBD2. V lost 6 bases, J lost 3 bases, and 8 bases stayed unmatched. The CDR3 spans 14 residues. In germline, CDR1 is DFQATT, CDR2 SNEGSKA (reference sequence). CDR3 sequence: CSALGGLLYNEQFF. CDR3 bases: TGCAGTGCCCTTGGGGGACTACTCTACAATGAGCAGTTCTTC.

In the case of this clonotype: This beta chain is an off-target read within a library intended for alpha chains, so its frequency means little. The rearrangement uses TRBV20-1 and TRBJ1-5; a possible D gene is TRBD1 (5 bases). CDR3 length: 14 residues. Germline loops: CDR1 DFQATT, CDR2 SNEGSKA (reference sequence). V dropped 3 bases and J dropped 4 bases, with 13 bases sitting between them. Here the CDR3 reads CSARDRGPNQPQHF. The CDR3 DNA is TGCAGTGCTAGGGACCGGGGCCCGAATCAGCCCCAGCATTTT.